These T cell receptor beta chains were read from a single sample in a study of CD8 T cells in ankylosing spondylitis. TCRdb reprocessed the 5' RACE reads via MiXCR and lists one record per CDR3 protein. The profile shows 200,000 to 300,000 distinct CDR3 sequences, 8% to 11% of them singletons. The specimen was blood, either unsorted or a sorted T cell fraction (not recorded which). Receptor source: a male donor with ankylosing spondylitis or in good health (not recorded which). Each CDR3 is given with its conserved first and last residue. D genes are given only for firm matches. The size field is filled for only some rows; it gives once, few, many or a size class.

>many|-|TRBJ1-1|TRBV20-1
TGCAGTGCTAGAGTAGGGGAGTACACTGAAGCTTTCTTT
CSARVGEYTEAFF
>many|-|TRBJ2-5|TRBV20-1
TGCAGTGCTAGAGTGGCTAGCAAACGTCAAGAGACCCAGTACTTC
CSARVASKRQETQYF
>many|-|TRBJ2-7|TRBV6-1
TGTGCCAGCCGCCCGGCTAGCTCCTACGAGCAGTACTTC
CASRPASSYEQYF
>-|-|TRBJ1-2|TRBV6-1
TGTGCCAGCAGCCCGACGGGGGCGGGCTACACCTTC
CASSPTGAGYTF
>many|-|TRBJ1-6|TRBV6-5
TGTGCCAGCAGTTCCTCAGGGCCGGCGGGCGAGAAGCCCCTCCACTTT
CASSSSGPAGEKPLHF
>-|-|TRBJ1-2|TRBV19
TGTGCCAGTAGGGGTCATGGGGACGCGGCCTATGGCTACACCTTC
CASRGHGDAAYGYTF
>many|-|TRBJ2-5|TRBV5-1
TGCGCCAGCAGCAAAATCCTACCCGGGACACTCCAAGAGACCCAGTACTTC
CASSKILPGTLQETQYF
>many|-|TRBJ1-3|TRBV15
TGTGCCACCAGCAGAGATCGGGGGGCTGGAAACACCATATATTTT
CATSRDRGAGNTIYF
>many|-|TRBJ2-3|TRBV7-9
TGTGCCAGCAAAGTTAGCACAGATACGCAGTATTTT
CASKVSTDTQYF
>many|TRBD2|TRBJ2-5|TRBV5-1
TGCGCCAGCAGCTCCGGGACTAGCCCCCAAGAGACCCAGTACTTC
CASSSGTSPQETQYF
>many|TRBD1|TRBJ2-1|TRBV20-1
TGCAGTGCTAGAGAACCCCGGCAGGGGGCGAATGAGCAGTTCTTC
CSAREPRQGANEQFF
>many|TRBD2|TRBJ2-2|TRBV5-1
TGCGCCAGCAGCTTAAGCGGGAGTAACACCGGGGAGCTGTTTTTT
CASSLSGSNTGELFF
>few|-|TRBJ2-3|TRBV3-1
TGTGCCAGCAGCCAAGGGTGGGTTACAGATACGCAGTATTTT
CASSQGWVTDTQYF
>-|TRBD1|TRBJ2-7|TRBV20-1
TGCAGTGCTACCAGGACAGGGTCCTACGAGCAGTACTTC
CSATRTGSYEQYF
>-|-|TRBJ2-3|TRBV20-1
TGCAGTGCTAGAGCCGGGGGAGTTAGCACAGATACGCAGTATTTT
CSARAGGVSTDTQYF
>many|-|TRBJ2-7|TRBV11-2
TGTGCCAGCAGCTTAGAACGGGCGAACTCCTACGAGCAGTACTTC
CASSLERANSYEQYF
>many|TRBD2|TRBJ2-3|TRBV20-1
TGCAGTGGAGGACTAGCGGGGCCAGATACGCAGTATTTT
CSGGLAGPDTQYF
>many|-|TRBJ1-2|TRBV20-1
TGCAGTACCTACACAACCAACTATGGCTACACCTTC
CSTYTTNYGYTF
>many|-|TRBJ1-2|TRBV20-1
TGCAGTGCTAGAGTATCGGGACCGCTAGGCTACACCTTC
CSARVSGPLGYTF
>many|-|TRBJ1-5|TRBV24-1
TGTGCCACCAGTGATACCCGGACGGATCGGCCCCAGCATTTT
CATSDTRTDRPQHF
>-|-|TRBJ1-5|TRBV19
TGTGCCAGTAGTATAGGCCGGACCCTATATCAGCCCCAGCATTTT
CASSIGRTLYQPQHF
>many|-|TRBJ2-5|TRBV5-1
TGCGCCAGCAGCTTGAAAGCGGAGACCCAGTACTTC
CASSLKAETQYF
>-|-|TRBJ2-1|TRBV28
TGTGCCAGCAGTTTTCAGAACAATGAGCAGTTCTTC
CASSFQNNEQFF
>many|-|TRBJ2-3|TRBV3-1
TGTGCCAGCAGCCACTTAGCGGCCAACACAGATACGCAGTATTTT
CASSHLAANTDTQYF
>many|-|TRBJ1-1|TRBV12-3/TRBV12-4
TGTGCCAGCATGCGAGGGATGAACACTGAAGCTTTCTTT
CASMRGMNTEAFF
>few|-|TRBJ1-4|TRBV10-2
TGCGCCAGCATGAATTCTAATGAAAAACTGTTTTTT
CASMNSNEKLFF
>-|-|TRBJ2-1|TRBV5-1
TGCGCCAGCAGCTTGAGCTACGCGCCCTACTACAATGAGCAGTTCTTC
CASSLSYAPYYNEQFF
>many|TRBD2|TRBJ2-3|TRBV20-1
TGCAGTGCTACCCAACTAGCGGGAGTTCCAGATACGCAGTATTTT
CSATQLAGVPDTQYF
>many|TRBD1|TRBJ1-2|TRBV12-3/TRBV12-4
TGTGCCAGCAGATCCGGGACAGTCTATGGCTACACCTTC
CASRSGTVYGYTF
>many|-|TRBJ2-5|TRBV20-1
TGCAGTGCTAGAGTGGCTACCAACCAAGAGACCCAGTACTTC
CSARVATNQETQYF
>few|-|TRBJ2-5|TRBV6-2/TRBV6-3
TGTGCCAGCAGCCGGGTAGAGGGGACCCAGTACTTC
CASSRVEGTQYF
>many|-|TRBJ1-2|TRBV29-1
TGCAGCGTTGATAAAGGGACCTATGGCTACACCTTC
CSVDKGTYGYTF
>many|-|TRBJ1-5|TRBV20-1
TGCAGTGCTTCCCAGGGAGGAGGCAATCAGCCCCAGCATTTT
CSASQGGGNQPQHF
>many|-|TRBJ1-2|TRBV7-8
TGTGCCAGCAGCCCACCCTTGATACCTTTAGGCTACACCTTC
CASSPPLIPLGYTF
>many|-|TRBJ2-7|TRBV20-1
TGCAGTGCTAAGGACCCCCTCTCCTACGAGCAGTACTTC
CSAKDPLSYEQYF
>many|-|TRBJ2-2|TRBV20-1
TGCAGTGCTAGGCCCCGCCAAAACACCGGGGAGCTGTTTTTT
CSARPRQNTGELFF
>many|TRBD2|TRBJ2-5|TRBV27
TGTGCCAGCACCAACTACGGGACTAAGCAAGAGACCCAGTACTTC
CASTNYGTKQETQYF
>-|-|TRBJ2-2|TRBV4-2
TGTGCCAGCAGCCAAGATACGGTGGACGGGGAGCTGTTTTTT
CASSQDTVDGELFF
>many|-|TRBJ2-1|TRBV24-1
TGTGCCACCAGTGATTTGCGGGACCCATACAATGAGCAGTTCTTC
CATSDLRDPYNEQFF
>many|TRBD1|TRBJ1-6|TRBV5-5
TGTGCCAGCAGCGCGACAGGGGCCAATAATTCACCCCTCCACTTT
CASSATGANNSPLHF
>many|TRBD2|TRBJ2-5|TRBV29-1
TGCAGCGTCGCGGGACTAGCGGGAGGGCCAGAGAAGACCCAGTACTTC
CSVAGLAGGPEKTQYF
>few|TRBD2|TRBJ2-1|TRBV20-1
TGCAGTGCCCCTTCGAAGCGGGAGGGGGGGCGAGAGCAGTTCTTC
CSAPSKREGGREQFF
>many|TRBD2|TRBJ2-3|TRBV27
TGTGCCAGCCGGTGGGCTAGCGGCTACACAGATACGCAGTATTTT
CASRWASGYTDTQYF
>many|-|TRBJ2-1|TRBV9
TGTGCCAGCAGCATCTTATCCGGGACGCACACCGACGGTGAGCAGTTCTTC
CASSILSGTHTDGEQFF
>many|-|TRBJ2-3|TRBV2
TGTGCCAGCAGTGAAGCAAGGGGAAGCACAGATACGCAGTATTTT
CASSEARGSTDTQYF
>many|TRBD1|TRBJ2-7|TRBV5-1
TGCGCCAGCAAGCCCCTCGACAGGGTCAACGAGCAGTACTTC
CASKPLDRVNEQYF
>many|TRBD2|TRBJ2-1|TRBV20-1
TGCAGTGTCGCGCCCGGGACTAGCGGGAGTAGTGAGCAGTTCTTC
CSVAPGTSGSSEQFF
>many|-|TRBJ2-3|TRBV7-2
TGTGCCAGCAGCTTAGCGGCGGTCTTTATAGGCACAGATACGCAGTATTTT
CASSLAAVFIGTDTQYF
>many|-|TRBJ2-3|TRBV5-1
TGCGCCAGCAGCTTTGGACCGACAGGCTGGGGCCCAGATACGCAGTATTTT
CASSFGPTGWGPDTQYF
>few|-|TRBJ1-5|TRBV5-1
TGCGCCAGCAGCTTGGATGGATACCCCCAGCATTTT
CASSLDGYPQHF
>many|TRBD2|TRBJ2-5|TRBV2
TGTGCCAGCAACCCCGGGGACTATCAGTACTTC
CASNPGDYQYF